What follows describes a single T cell receptor beta chain. Its antigen has not been determined. Nothing much larger sits one base from this clone, and base qualities are not available. CDR1 is given as SGHDT and CDR2 as YYEEEE, both from the germline V gene. From cysteine to phenylalanine, the CDR3 is 14 amino acids long. Of the read, only the CDR3 DNA is kept; its 42 bases are in frame from base 1. Trimming removed 1 base from V and 3 bases from J; the gene matches leave 3 bases unexplained. This sample is drawn from a study of somatic mutations in cytotoxic T cells in rheumatoid arthritis listed by TCRdb under 2017. For the study in its entirety: Sorted V beta1+ cells also underwent TCRB sequencing, and some V beta antibody-stained T-cell populations were flow-sorted at nearly 100% purity on a FACSAria II or Sony SH800. To characterize clonality, the study used TCRB deep sequencing while asking whether somatic mutations are carried by expanded CD8+ T-cell clones in newly diagnosed, untreated rheumatoid arthritis. For 60 to 80 rheumatoid arthritis patients and fewer than 25 healthy controls, TCRB deep sequencing was carried out. Patients and controls did not essentially differ in median age, which was nearly identical between the groups.

The 15 to 25 healthy controls were blood donors whose buffy coats were used; they had a median age of approximately 59 years (range roughly 20-80), and over 50% were female. Flow cytometry confirmed the purity of CD4+ and CD8+ cells that had been isolated by positive magnetic bead selection on an AutoMACS. Peripheral blood mononuclear cells were isolated by Ficoll-Paque PLUS density gradient separation. Using Nucleospin Tissue or Tissue XS kits, DNA was extracted from CD4-enriched, CD8-enriched or PBMC samples, with quantification by a Qubit 2.0 fluorometer. Sequencing of TCRB CDR3 was done on genomic DNA with the immunoSEQ assay. On the study's bioinformatics: Only productive TCRB rearrangements were included in the analyses. Clonality was calculated as a Shannon entropy-based productive clonality index, and a clone was defined by a unique TCRB CDR3 sequence. The template counts of each clone relative to the total templates per sample were used to calculate repertoire overlap between two samples. V-gene usage measured by flow cytometry correlated with TCRB sequencing V-gene usage, with a Spearman r of roughly 0.67. Sourced from immuneACCESS, this table was stored by TCRdb with only in-frame sequences that have V and J called. A share of the clones is absent; for the studies checked, an unresolved V gene accounts for under half, and the remainder has no known explanation. The V and J calls and clone size are taken from that table; D and trimming were inferred from the DNA. Within this sample are almost 20,000 clones, with about nine tenths of them counted one time only. Roughly 15% of the sample is in the top ten clones.

Study-wide conclusions, independent of this receptor: There was no significant difference in CD8+ T-cell clonality between rheumatoid arthritis patients and age-matched healthy controls. The slight TRBV07 underrepresentation in patients was not adjusted for multiple comparisons. Healthy controls showed no age-related increase in CD8+ clonality, whereas patients did (Spearman r of about 0.5). The antigen targets of the expanded CD8+ clones were unknown, and absence from virus-specific databases did not rule out viral specificity. In about an eighth of the 65 patients the largest CD8+ clone exceeded 20% of CD8+ cells, and several identical CD8+ TCRB sequences were shared between blood and synovial fluid.

This clonotype originated in a middle-aged man in good health. The rearranged segments are TRBV5-6 and TRBJ2-5, with TRBD1 matching 7 junction bases. Sequenced input: CD8+ T cells sorted from blood. Here the CDR3 is given as CASSLPQGEETQYF. The nucleotide sequence is given as TGTGCCAGCAGCTTGCCCCAGGGGGAAGAGACCCAGTACTTC.